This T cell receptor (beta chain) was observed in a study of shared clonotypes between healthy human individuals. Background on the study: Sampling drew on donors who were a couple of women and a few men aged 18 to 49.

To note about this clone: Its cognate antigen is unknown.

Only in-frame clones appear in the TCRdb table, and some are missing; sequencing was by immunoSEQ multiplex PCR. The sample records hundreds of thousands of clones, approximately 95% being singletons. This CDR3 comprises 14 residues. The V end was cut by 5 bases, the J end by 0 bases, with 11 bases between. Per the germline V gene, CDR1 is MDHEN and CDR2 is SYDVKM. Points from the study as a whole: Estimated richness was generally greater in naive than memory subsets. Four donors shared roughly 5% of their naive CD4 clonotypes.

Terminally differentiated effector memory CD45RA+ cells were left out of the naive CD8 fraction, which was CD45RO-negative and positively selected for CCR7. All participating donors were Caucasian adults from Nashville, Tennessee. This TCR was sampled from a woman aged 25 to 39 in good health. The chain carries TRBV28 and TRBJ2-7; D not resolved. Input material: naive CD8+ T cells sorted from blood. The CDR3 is CASSEQTRSYEQYF. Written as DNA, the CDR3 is TGTGCCAGCAGTGAACAGACCCGCTCCTACGAGCAGTACTTC.